The source of this T cell receptor (beta chain) is a study of T-cell memory formation after mild COVID-19. One entry per CDR3 protein results from TCRdb running MiXCR on the 5' RACE reads. Among roughly 620,000 distinct CDR3 sequences listed, about a sixth were seen once. Germline V gene data show CDR1 as LGHNA and CDR2 as YNFKEQ. The length of the CDR3 is 13 residues. V was cut by 0 bases and J by 2 bases, with 3 bases left in between. The receptor comes from an adult woman who had mild COVID-19 (a few samples of this study predate the infection). Cell type and time point are not known. The V call is TRBV4-2, the J call TRBJ2-3; D gene ambiguous. Sequenced input: PBMCs or a T cell subset sorted from them (not recorded which). CDR3 nucleotide sequence: TGTGCCAGCAGCCAAGAGGACACAGATACGCAGTATTTT. Residues: CASSQEDTDTQYF.